This T cell receptor beta chain was sequenced for a study of brain T cells in children with intractable seizures (dated by TCRdb to 2020 to 2023). At the level of the whole study: Resected brain tissue from 45 to 60 pediatric epilepsy surgery cases was first screened for immune gene transcripts using a NanoString immunology panel. Of the roughly 12 selected surgery cases, pre-surgery blood was also sequenced for eight, so four had brain tissue only.

TCR beta chain sequences were generated from genomic DNA using the immunoSEQ assay. Processing in the source paper ran as follows. CDR3 sequences that did not begin with the conserved framework cysteine at position 104 were removed by hand. To get clonality, the normalized Shannon's Diversity Index was subtracted from one, giving values from 0 (maximal diversity) to 1 (oligoclonal). To check whether a given CDR3 had different frequencies in two samples, for example brain versus blood, chi-squared comparison-of-proportions tests were used. Public clonotypes were found by searching immuneACCESS, and the VDJdb browser was used to assess similarity to known antiviral clonotypes. The immuneACCESS repertoire file appears here via TCRdb, limited to in-frame rearrangements. These files lack a portion of the clones; in checked studies, under half of the deficit traces to unresolved V genes, and the cause of the others is not known. V, J and clone size are taken as reported in that table, and D and trimming were inferred from the DNA itself. Present in this sample are 75,000 to 80,000 clones, just over 90% of which were seen just once. Around 1.6% of the sample lies in the top ten.

In light of the paper, this sample's time point label describes: resected brain tissue, or blood drawn just prior to surgery. The surgery cases showing the highest brain T cell transcript signatures were chosen for TCR beta chain sequencing of brain tissue and, when available, of blood. Before surgery, the patients had been given at least one anti-epileptic drug. TCR-sequenced patients were children with drug-resistant epilepsy due to tuberous sclerosis complex, focal cortical dysplasia, Rasmussen encephalitis or hemimegalencephaly. Bulk genomic DNA was extracted from unsorted brain tissue and whole blood with the Monarch genomic DNA purification kit. On the study overall, not on this receptor specifically: Sequencing depth differed between pre- and post-surgery blood, so clones missing from the pre-surgery sample may reflect undersampling. Viral specificity was inferred solely from CDR3 sequence similarity, and the HCMV serostatus of the patients was not known.

Details on this clone: Which antigen it targets is not known. Base qualities are not recorded, but no much larger clone differs from it by a single base.

The CDR3 covers 15 residues, taking in both the cysteine and the phenylalanine. Kept here is only the CDR3 DNA, which spans 45 bases and is read in frame from base 1. CDR1 and CDR2, looked up from the germline V gene, are LGHNT and FRNRAP. Trimming at the junction amounts to 3 bases on V and 1 base on J, and the germline ends lie 12 bases apart. This TCR came from a boy younger than two with tuberous sclerosis and intractable seizures. The V and J genes are TRBV12-5 and TRBJ1-1, with TRBD1 as a weak D call on 6 bases. The sequencing here drew on peripheral blood, taken at surgery. The CDR3 amino acid sequence is: CASGLGTKSNTEAFF. The nucleotides read TGTGCTAGTGGTTTAGGGACAAAGTCGAACACTGAAGCTTTCTTT.